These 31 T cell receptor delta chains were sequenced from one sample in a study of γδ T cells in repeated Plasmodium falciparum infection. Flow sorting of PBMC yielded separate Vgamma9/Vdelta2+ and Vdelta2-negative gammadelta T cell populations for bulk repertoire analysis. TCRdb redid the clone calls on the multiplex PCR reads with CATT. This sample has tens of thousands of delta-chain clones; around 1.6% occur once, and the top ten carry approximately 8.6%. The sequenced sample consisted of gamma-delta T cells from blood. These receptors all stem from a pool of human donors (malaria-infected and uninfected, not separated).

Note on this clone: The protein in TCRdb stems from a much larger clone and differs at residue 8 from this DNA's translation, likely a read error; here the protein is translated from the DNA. Written as DNA, the CDR3 is TGTGCTCTTGGGATCCCACTTCTTACTTGGGGATTCTTGACAGCACAACTCTTCTTT. Its translation is CALGIPLLTWGFLTAQLFF. The V and J genes are TRDV1 and TRDJ2, with a tentative D call TRDD3 (6 bases). Matching the DNA to germline supplied the J gene, which TCRdb does not give. CDR3 length: 19 amino acids. CDR1 and CDR2 from the germline V gene are TSWWSYY and QGS. Trimming cost V 5 bases and J 2 bases, with 24 bases left between them.

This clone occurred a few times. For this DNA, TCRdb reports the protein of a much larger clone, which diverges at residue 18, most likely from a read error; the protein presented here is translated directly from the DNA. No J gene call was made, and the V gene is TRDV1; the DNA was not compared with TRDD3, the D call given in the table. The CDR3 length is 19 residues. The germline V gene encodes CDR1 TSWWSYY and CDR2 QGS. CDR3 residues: CALGGPQGVPRLGTDKLTF. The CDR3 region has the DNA TGTGCTCTTGGGGGACCACAAGGGGTGCCCCGTCTTGGAACCGATAAACTCACCTTT.

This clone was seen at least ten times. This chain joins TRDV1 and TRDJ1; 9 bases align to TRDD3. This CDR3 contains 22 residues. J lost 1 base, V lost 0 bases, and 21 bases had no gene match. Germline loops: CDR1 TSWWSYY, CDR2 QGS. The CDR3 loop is CALGELPNRPNWGNPFTDKLIF. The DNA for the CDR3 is TGTGCTCTTGGGGAACTGCCAAACCGCCCCAACTGGGGGAACCCCTTCACCGATAAACTCATCTTT.

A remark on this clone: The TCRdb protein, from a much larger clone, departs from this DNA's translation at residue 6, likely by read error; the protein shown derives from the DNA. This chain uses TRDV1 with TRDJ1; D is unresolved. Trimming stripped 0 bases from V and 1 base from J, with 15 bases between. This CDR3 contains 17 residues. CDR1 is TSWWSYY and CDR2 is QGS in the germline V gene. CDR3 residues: CALGELLTRTPTDKLIF. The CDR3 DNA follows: TGTGCTCTTGGGGAACTCCTAACCCGTACCCCCACCGATAAACTCATCTTT.

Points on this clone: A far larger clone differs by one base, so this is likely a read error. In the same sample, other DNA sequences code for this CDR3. This chain's CDR3 is CALGEELGDELIF. The CDR3 DNA reads TGTGCTCTTGGGGAAGAACTGGGGGATGAGCTCATCTTT. The chain is built from TRDV1 and TRDJ1, with 10 bases aligning to TRDD3. The CDR3 length is 13 residues. The V gene's germline CDR1 is TSWWSYY and CDR2 QGS. V lost 2 bases, J lost 11 bases, and 5 bases stayed unmatched.

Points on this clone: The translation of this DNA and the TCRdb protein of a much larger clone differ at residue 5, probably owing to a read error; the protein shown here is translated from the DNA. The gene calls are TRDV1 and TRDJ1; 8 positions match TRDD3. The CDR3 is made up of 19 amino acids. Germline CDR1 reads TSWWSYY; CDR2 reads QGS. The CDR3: CALGGFPRGLGTMGDKLIF. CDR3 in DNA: TGTGCCCTTGGGGGATTTCCGCGAGGGCTGGGGACTATGGGCGATAAACTCATCTTT.

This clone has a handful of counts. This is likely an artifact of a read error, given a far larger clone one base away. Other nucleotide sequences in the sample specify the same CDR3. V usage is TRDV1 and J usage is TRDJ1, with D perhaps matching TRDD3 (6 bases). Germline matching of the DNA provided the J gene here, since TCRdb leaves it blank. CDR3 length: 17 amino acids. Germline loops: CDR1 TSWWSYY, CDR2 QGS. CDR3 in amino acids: CALGTPSVSGEVGKLIF. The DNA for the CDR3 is TGTGCCCTTGGGACTCCTAGTGTGTCGGGGGAGGTCGGTAAACTCATCTTT.

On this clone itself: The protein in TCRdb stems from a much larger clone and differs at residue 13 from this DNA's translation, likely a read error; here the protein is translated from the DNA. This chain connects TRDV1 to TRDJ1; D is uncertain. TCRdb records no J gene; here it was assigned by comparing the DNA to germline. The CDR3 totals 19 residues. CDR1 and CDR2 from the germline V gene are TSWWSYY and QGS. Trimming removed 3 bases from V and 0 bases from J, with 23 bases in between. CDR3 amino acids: CALGDNKFRCSPHTDKLIF. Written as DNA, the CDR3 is TGTGCTCTTGGGGACAATAAATTTCGCTGTTCCCCGCACACCGATAAACTCATCTTT.

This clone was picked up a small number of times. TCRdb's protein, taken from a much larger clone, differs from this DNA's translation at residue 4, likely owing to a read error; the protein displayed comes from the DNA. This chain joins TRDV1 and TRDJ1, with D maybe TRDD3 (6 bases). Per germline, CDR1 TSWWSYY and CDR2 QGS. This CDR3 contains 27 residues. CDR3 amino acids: CALREHSTPRPVYWEIPTRDYTDKLIF. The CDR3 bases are TGTGCTCTTCGGGAACATAGTACCCCCCGTCCCGTTTACTGGGAGATACCCACGCGGGATTACACCGATAAACTCATCTTT.

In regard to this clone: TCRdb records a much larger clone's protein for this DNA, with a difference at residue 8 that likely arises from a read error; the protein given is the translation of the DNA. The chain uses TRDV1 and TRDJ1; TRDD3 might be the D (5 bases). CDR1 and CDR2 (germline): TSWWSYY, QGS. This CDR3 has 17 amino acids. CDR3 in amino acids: CALGERTFGFPTDKLIF. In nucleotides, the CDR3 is TGTGCCCTTGGGGAACGTACGTTCGGGTTCCCCACCGATAAACTCATCTTT.

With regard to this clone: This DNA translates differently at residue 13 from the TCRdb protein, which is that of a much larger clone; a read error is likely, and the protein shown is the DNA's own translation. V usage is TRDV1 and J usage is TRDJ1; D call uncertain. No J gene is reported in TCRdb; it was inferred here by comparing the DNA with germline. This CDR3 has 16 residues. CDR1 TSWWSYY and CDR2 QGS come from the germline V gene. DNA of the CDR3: TGTGCTCTTGGGGAAGGCGTAAGCGGAGACACCGATAGACTCATCTTT. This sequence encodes CALGEGVSGDTDRLIF.

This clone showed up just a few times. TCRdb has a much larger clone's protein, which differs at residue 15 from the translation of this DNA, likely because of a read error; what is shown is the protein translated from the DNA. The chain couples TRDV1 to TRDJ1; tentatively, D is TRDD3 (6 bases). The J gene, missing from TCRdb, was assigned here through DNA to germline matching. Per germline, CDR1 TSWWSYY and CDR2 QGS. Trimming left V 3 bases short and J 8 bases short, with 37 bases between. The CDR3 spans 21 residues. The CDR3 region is CALGDLYPLDRGYPCGIKLIF. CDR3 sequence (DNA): TGTGCTCTTGGGGACCTATACCCCCTAGATCGAGGATACCCCTGTGGTATAAAACTCATCTTT.

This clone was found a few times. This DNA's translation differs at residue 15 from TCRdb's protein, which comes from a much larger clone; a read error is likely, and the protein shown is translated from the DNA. The CDR3 DNA reads as TGTGCCTGTGACACGGCCCTGTTGATTGGGGGATACGCCTGGGCCACCCGACAGATGTTTTTC. Translation: CACDTALLIGGYAWATRQMFF. The rearrangement joins TRDV2 to TRDJ3; 11 bases fit TRDD3. The J gene was missing in TCRdb and was found by matching the end of the DNA to germline. Germline V gene lookup returns CDR1 GEAIGNYY and CDR2 EKD. There are 21 residues in the CDR3.

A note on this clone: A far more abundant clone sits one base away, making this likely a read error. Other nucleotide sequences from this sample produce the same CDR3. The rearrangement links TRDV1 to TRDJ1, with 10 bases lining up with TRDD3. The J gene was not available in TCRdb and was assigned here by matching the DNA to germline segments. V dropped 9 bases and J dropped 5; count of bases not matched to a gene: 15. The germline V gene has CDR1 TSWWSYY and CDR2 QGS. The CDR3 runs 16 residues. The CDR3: CALGPRTLGDTDKLIF. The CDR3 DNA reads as TGTGCTCTCGGCCCGAGGACGTTGGGGGATACAGATAAACTCATCTTT.

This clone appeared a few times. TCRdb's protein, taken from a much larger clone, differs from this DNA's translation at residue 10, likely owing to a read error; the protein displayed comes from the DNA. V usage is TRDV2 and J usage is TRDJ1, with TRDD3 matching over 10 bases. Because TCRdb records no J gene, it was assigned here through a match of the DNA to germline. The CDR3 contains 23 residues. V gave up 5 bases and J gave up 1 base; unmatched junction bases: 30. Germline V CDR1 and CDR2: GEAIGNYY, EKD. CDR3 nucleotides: TGTGCCTGTGGCAAACACTTCCTAATGGGGGGGATACGCTCCCGGGGTTGCACCGATAAACTCATCTTT. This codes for CACGKHFLMGGIRSRGCTDKLIF.

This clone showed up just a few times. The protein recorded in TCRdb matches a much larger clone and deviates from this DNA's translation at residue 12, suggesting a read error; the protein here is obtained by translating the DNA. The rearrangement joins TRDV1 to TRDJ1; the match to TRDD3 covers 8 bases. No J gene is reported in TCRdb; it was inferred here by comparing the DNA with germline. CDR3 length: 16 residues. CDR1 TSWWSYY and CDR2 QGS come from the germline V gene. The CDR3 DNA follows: TGTGCTCTTGGGGAATTTGGGGGATCCTACACCAATAAACTCATCTTT. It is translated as CALGEFGGSYTNKLIF.

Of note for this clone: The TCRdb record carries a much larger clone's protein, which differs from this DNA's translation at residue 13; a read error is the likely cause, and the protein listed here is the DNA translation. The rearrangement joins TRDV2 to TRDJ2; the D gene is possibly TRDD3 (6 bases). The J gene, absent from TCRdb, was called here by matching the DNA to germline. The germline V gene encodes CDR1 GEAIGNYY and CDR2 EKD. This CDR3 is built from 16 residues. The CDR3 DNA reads TGTGCCTGTGACACCCTTGGAGGGGGACATACAGCAAAACTCTTCTTT. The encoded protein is CACDTLGGGHTAKLFF.

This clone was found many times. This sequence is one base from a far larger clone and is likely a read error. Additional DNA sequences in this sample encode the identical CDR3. For the CDR3, the DNA is TGTGCTCTTGGGGAGGTCTTCCTACGATTCTGGGGGAAACTGTACACCGATAAGCTCATCTTT. Residues: CALGEVFLRFWGKLYTDKLIF. The chain employs TRDV1 and TRDJ1; D is tentatively TRDD2 or TRDD3 (8 bases each). There are 21 residues in the CDR3. Germline loops: CDR1 TSWWSYY, CDR2 QGS.

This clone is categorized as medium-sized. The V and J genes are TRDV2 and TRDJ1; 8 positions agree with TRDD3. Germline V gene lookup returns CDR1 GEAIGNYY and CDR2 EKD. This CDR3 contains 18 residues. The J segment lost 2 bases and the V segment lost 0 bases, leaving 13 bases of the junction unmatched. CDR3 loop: CACDTVPWGIPETDKLIF. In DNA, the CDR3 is TGTGCCTGTGACACCGTTCCGTGGGGGATCCCGGAGACCGATAAACTCATCTTT.

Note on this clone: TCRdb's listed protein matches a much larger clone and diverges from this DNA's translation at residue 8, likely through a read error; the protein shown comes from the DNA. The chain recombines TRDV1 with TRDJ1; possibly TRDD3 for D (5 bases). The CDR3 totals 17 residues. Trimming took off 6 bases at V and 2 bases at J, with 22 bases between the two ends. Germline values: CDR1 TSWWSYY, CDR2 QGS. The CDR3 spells CALGDFPPSWETDKLIF. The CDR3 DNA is TGTGCTCTTGGAGATTTCCCGCCCTCCTGGGAAACCGATAAACTCATCTTT.

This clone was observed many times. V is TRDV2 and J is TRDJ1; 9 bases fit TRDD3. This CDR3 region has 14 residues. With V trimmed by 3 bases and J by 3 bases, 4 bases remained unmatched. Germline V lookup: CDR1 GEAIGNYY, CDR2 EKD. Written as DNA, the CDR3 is TGTGCCTGTGACTACTGGGGGAACTCCGATAAACTCATCTTT. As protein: CACDYWGNSDKLIF.

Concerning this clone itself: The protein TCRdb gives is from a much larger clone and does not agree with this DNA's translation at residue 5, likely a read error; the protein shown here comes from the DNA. The CDR3 here is CALGGGFLQTYTDKLIF. As DNA, the CDR3 is TGTGCTCTTGGGGGAGGTTTCCTCCAGACCTACACCGATAAACTCATCTTT. The J gene is TRDJ1, the V gene TRDV1; D may be TRDD2 (5 bases). Germline matching of the DNA provided the J gene here, since TCRdb leaves it blank. The CDR3 covers 17 residues. Looked up from germline, CDR1 is TSWWSYY and CDR2 is QGS. With 4 bases removed from V and 0 bases from J, the gap between germline ends came to 18 bases.

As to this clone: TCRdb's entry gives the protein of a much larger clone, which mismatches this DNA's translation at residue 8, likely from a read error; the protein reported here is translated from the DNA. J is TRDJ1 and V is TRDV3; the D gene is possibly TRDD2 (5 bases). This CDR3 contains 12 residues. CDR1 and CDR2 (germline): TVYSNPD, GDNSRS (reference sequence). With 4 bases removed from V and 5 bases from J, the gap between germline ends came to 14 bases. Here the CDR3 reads CASWPSSDKLIF. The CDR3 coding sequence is TGTGCCTCATGGCCTTCTTCGGATAAACTCATCTTT.

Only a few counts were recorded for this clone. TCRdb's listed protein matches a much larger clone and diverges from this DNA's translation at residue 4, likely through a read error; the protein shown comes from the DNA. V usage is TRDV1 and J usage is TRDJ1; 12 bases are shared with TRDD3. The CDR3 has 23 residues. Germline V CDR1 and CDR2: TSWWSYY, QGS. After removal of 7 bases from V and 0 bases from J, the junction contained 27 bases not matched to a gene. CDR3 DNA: TGTGCTCTTGTGGGGGGCTTCCTTACACTTAACTGGGGGATACCCGGGTACACCGATAAACTCATCTTT. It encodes CALVGGFLTLNWGIPGYTDKLIF.

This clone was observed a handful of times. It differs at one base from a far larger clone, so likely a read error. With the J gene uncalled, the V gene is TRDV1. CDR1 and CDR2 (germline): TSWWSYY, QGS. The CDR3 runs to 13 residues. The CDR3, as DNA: TGTGCTCTTGGGGAACCGAGGGACCCTAAGCTCATCTTT. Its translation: CALGEPRDPKLIF.

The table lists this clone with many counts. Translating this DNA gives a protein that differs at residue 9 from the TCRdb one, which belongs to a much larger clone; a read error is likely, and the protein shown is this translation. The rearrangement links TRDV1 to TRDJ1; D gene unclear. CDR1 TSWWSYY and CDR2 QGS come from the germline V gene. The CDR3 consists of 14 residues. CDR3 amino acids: CALGDGFGTVKLIF. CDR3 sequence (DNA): TGTGCTCTTGGGGATGGCTTCGGGACCGTTAAACTCATCTTT.

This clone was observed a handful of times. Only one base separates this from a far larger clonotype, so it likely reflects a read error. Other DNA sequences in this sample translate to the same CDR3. The CDR3 spells CALGLAFPTYTDKLIF. The CDR3 DNA reads TGTGCTCTTGGGTTGGCCTTCCCCACGTACACAGATAAACTCATCTTT. V is TRDV1 and J is TRDJ1, with a possible D match to TRDD2 (6 bases). CDR1 and CDR2 (germline): TSWWSYY, QGS. CDR3 length equals 16 residues.

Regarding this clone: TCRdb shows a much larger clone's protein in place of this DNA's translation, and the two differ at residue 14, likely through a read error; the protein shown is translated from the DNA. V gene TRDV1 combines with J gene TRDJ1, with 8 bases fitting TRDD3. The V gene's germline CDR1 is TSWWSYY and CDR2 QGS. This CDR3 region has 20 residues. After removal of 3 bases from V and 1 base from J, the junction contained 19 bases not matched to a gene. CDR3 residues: CALGELLWGTSLKCTDKLIF. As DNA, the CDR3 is TGTGCTCTTGGGGAGTTACTCTGGGGGACGAGTTTAAAGTGCACCGATAAACTCATCTTT.

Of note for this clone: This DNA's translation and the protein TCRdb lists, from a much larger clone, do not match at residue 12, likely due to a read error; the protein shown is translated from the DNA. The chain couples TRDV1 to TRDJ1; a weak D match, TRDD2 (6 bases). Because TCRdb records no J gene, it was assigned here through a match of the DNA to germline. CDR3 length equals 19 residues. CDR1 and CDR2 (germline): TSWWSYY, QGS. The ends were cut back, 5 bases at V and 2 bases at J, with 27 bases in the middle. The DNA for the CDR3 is TGTGCTCTTGGGAACTGTATCCTACAGATACCGAGGGATACCGATAAACTCATCTTT. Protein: CALGNCILQIPRDTDKLIF.

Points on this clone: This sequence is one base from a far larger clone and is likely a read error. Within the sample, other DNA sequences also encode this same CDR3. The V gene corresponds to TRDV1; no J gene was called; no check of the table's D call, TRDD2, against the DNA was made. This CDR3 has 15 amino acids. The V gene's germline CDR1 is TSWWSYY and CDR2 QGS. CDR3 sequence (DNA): TGTGCTCTTGGGGCTGCCTTCCTGTTTCAGGGAAAACTCATCTTC. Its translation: CALGAAFLFQGKLIF.

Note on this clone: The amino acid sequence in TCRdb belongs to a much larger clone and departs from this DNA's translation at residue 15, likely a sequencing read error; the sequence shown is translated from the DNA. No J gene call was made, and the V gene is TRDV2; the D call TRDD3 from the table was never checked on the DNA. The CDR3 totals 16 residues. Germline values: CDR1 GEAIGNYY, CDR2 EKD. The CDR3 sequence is CACDTLGGDYTDKLTF. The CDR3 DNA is TGTGCCTGTGACACCCTGGGGGGAGACTACACCGATAAACTCACCTTT.